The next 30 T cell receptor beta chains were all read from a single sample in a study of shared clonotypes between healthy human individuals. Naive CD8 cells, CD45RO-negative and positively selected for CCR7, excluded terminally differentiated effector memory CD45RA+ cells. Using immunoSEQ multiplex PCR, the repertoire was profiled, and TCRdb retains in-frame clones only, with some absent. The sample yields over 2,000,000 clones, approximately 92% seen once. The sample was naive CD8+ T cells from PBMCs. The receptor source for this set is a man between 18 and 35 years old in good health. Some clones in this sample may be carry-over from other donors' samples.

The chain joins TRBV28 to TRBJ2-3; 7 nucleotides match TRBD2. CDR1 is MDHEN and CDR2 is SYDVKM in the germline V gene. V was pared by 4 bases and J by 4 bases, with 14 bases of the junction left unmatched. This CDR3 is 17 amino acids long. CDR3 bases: TGTGCCAGCAGTTCCCATCGCGTCGGGGGGTCCGCAGATACGCAGTATTTT. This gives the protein CASSSHRVGGSADTQYF. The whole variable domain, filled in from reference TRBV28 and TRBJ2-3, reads DVKVTQSSRYLVKRTGEKVFLECVQDMDHENMFWYRQDPGLGLRLIYFSYDVKMKEKGDIPEGYSVSREKKERFSLILESASTNQTSMYLCASSSHRVGGSADTQYFGPGTRLTVL.

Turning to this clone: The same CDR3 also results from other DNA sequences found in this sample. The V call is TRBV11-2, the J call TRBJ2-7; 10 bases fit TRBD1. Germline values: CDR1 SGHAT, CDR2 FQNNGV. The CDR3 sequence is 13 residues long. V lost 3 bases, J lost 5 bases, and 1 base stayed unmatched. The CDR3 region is CASSLGTGDEQYF. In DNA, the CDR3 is TGTGCCAGCAGCTTGGGGACAGGGGACGAGCAGTACTTC.

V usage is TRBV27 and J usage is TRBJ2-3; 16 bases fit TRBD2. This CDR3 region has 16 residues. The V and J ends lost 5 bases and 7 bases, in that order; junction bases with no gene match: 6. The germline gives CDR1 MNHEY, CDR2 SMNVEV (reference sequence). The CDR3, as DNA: TGTGCCAGCAGTCCGGGGACTAGCGGGAGGGCCCATACGCAGTATTTT. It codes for CASSPGTSGRAHTQYF.

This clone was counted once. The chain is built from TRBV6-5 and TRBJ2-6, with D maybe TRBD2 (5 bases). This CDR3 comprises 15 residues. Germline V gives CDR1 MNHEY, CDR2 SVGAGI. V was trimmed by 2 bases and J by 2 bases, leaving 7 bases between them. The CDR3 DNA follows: TGTGCCAGCAGTTACCGGGGAGCTGGGGCCAACGTCCTGACTTTC. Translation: CASSYRGAGANVLTF.

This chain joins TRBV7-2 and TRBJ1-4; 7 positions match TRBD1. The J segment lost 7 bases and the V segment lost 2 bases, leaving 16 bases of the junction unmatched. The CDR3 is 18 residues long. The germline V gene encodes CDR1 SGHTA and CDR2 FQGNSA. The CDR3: CASSLSVRRQGGGEKLFF. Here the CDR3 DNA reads TGTGCCAGCAGCTTATCGGTACGAAGACAGGGTGGTGGTGAAAAACTGTTTTTT.

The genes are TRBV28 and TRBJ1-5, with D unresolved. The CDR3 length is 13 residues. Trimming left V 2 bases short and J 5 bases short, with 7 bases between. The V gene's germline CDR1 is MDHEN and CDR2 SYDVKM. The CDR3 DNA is TGTGCCAGCAGTTTAGCGGCCCATCAGCCCCAGCATTTT. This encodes CASSLAAHQPQHF.

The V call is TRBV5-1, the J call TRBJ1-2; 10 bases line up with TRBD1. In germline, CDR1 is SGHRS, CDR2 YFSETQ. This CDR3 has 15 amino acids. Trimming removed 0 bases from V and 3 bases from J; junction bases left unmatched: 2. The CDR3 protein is CASSLGTGGYYGYTF. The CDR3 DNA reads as TGCGCCAGCAGCTTGGGGACAGGGGGGTACTATGGCTACACCTTC.

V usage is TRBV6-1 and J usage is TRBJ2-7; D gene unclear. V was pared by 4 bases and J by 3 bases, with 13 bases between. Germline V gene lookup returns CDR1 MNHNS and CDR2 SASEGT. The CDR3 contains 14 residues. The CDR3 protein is CASSVLSRSYEQYF. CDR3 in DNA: TGTGCCAGCAGTGTCCTCTCGCGGAGCTACGAGCAGTACTTC.

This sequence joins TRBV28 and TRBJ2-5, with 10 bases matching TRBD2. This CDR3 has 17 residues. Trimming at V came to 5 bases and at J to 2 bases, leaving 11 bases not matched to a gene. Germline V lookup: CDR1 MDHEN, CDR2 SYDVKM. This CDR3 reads CASSPWTSGQPQETQYF. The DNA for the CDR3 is TGTGCCAGCAGTCCCTGGACTAGCGGCCAACCTCAAGAGACCCAGTACTTC.

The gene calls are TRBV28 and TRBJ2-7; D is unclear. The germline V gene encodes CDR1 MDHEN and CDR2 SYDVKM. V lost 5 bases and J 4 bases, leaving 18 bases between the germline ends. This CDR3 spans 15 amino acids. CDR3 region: CASSALPLDRYEQYF. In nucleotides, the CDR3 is TGTGCCAGCAGTGCCCTTCCCCTGGATAGGTACGAGCAGTACTTC.

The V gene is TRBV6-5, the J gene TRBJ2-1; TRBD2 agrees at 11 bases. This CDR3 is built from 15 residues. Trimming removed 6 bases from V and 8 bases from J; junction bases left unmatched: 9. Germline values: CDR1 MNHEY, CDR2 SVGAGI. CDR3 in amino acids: CASRERGLAVDEQFF. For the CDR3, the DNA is TGTGCCAGCAGGGAAAGGGGACTAGCGGTCGATGAGCAGTTCTTC.

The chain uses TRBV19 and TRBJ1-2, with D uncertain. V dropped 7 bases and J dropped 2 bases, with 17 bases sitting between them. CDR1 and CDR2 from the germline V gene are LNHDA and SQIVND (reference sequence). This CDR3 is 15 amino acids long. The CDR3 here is CASKSQFDENYGYTF. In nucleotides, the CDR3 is TGTGCCAGTAAAAGCCAATTCGACGAGAACTATGGCTACACCTTC.

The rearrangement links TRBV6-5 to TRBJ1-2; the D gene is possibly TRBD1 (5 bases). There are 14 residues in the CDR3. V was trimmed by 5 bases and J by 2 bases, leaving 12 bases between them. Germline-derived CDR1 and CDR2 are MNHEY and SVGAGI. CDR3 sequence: CASSPSPGNYGYTF. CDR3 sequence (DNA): TGTGCCAGCAGTCCATCTCCAGGGAACTATGGCTACACCTTC.

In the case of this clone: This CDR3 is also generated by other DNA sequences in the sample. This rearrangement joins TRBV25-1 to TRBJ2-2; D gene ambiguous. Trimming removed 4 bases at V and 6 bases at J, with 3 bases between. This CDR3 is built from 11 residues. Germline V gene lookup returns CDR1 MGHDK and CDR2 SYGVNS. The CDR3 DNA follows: TGTGCCAGCAGTGTGGCCGGGGAGCTGTTTTTT. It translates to CASSVAGELFF.

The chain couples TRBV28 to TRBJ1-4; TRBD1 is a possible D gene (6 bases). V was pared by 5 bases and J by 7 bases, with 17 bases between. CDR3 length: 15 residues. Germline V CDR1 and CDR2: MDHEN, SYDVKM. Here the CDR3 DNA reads TGTGCCAGCAGTACTACCAACAGGGTGACTGAAAAACTGTTTTTT. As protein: CASSTTNRVTEKLFF.

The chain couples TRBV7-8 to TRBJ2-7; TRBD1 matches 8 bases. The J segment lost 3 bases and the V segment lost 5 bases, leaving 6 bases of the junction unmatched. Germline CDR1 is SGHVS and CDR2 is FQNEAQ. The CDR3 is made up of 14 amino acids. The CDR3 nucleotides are TGTGCCAGCAGCCCAGGGGGCGGCATCTACGAGCAGTACTTC. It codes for CASSPGGGIYEQYF.

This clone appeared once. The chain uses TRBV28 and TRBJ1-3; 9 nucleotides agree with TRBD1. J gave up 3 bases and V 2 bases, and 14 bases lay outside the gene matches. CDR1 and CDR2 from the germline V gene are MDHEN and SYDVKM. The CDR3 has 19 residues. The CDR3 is CASSLVLAGQGEFGNTIYF. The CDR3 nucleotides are TGTGCCAGCAGTTTAGTCCTGGCGGGACAGGGTGAATTTGGAAACACCATATATTTT.

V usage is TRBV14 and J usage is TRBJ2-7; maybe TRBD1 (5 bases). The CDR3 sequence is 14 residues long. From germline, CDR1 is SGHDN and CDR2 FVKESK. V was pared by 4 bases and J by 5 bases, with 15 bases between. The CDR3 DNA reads TGTGCCAGCAGCCCAGACAGATCCCTCCACGAGCAGTACTTC. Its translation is CASSPDRSLHEQYF.

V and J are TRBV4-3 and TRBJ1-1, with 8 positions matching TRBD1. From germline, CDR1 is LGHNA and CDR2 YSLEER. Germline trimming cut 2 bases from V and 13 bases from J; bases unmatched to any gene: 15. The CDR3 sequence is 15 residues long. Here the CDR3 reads CASSQLRRPQGAVFF. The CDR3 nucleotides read TGCGCCAGCAGCCAACTTAGGCGCCCTCAGGGGGCTGTTTTCTTT.

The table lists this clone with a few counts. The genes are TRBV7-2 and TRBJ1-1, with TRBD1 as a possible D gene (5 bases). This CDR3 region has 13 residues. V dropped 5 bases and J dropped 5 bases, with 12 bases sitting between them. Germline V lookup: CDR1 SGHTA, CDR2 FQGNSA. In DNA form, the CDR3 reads TGTGCCAGCAGCGGGGCCCTCAGGACTGAAGCTTTCTTT. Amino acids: CASSGALRTEAFF. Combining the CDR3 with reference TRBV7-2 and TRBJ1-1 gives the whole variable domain GAGVSQSPSNKVTEKGKDVELRCDPISGHTALYWYRQSLGQGLEFLIYFQGNSAPDKSGLPSDRFSAERTGGSVSTLTIQRTQQEDSAVYLCASSGALRTEAFFGQGTRLTVV.

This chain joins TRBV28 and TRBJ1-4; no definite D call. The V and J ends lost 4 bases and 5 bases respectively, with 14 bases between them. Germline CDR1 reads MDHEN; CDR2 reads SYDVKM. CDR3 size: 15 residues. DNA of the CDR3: TGTGCCAGCAGTTCAAACGTAGCGCAGAATGAAAAACTGTTTTTT. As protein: CASSSNVAQNEKLFF.

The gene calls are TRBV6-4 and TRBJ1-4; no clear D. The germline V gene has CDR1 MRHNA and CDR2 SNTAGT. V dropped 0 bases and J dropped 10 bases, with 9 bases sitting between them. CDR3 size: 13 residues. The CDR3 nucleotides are TGTGCCAGCAGTGACTCAGATTCAGGAAAACTGTTTTTT. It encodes CASSDSDSGKLFF.

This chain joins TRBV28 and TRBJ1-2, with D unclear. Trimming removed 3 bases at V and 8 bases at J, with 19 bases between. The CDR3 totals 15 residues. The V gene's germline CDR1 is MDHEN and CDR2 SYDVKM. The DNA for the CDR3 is TGTGCCAGCAGTTTTTACGGTGACGGCCCGGGGGGCTACACCTTC. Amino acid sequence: CASSFYGDGPGGYTF.

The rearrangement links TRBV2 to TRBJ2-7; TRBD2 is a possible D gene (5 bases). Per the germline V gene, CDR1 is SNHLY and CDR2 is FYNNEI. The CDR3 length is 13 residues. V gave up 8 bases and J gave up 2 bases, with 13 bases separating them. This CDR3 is CASQQGLPYEQYF. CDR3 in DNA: TGTGCCAGCCAGCAAGGACTGCCCTACGAGCAGTACTTC.

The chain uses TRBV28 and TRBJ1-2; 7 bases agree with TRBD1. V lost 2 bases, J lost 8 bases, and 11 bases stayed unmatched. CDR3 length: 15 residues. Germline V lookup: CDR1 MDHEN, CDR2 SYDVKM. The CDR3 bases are TGTGCCAGCAGTTTAATTCAGACAGGGCTCAGCGGCTACACCTTC. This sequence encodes CASSLIQTGLSGYTF.

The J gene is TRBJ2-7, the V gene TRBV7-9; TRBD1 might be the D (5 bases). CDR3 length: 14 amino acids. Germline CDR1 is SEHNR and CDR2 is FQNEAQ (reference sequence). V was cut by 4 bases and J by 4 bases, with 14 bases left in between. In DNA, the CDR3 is TGTGCCAGCAGCTCGACAGAGGTTTGGTACGAGCAGTACTTC. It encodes CASSSTEVWYEQYF.

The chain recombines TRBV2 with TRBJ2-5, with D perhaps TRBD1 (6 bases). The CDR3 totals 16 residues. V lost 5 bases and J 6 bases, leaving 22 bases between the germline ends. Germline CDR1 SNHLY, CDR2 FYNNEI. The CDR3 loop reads CASSQNDAGVLKTQYF. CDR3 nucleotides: TGTGCCAGCAGTCAGAACGACGCAGGGGTATTGAAGACCCAGTACTTC.

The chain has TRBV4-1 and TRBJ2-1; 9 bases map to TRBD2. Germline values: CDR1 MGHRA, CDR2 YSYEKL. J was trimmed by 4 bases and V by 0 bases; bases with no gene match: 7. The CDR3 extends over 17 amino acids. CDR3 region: CASSQEIGTSLYNEQFF. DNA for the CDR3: TGCGCCAGCAGCCAAGAAATTGGGACTAGCTTGTACAATGAGCAGTTCTTC.

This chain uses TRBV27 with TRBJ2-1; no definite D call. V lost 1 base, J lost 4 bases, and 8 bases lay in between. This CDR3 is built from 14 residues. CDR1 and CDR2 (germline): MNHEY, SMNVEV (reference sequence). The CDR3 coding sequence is TGTGCCAGCAGTTTATTTTCCGGGTACAATGAGCAGTTCTTC. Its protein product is CASSLFSGYNEQFF.

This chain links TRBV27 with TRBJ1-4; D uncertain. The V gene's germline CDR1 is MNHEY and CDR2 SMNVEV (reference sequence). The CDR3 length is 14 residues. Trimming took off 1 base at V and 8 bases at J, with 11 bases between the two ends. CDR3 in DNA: TGTGCCAGCAGTTTATTGCAGCGGGCAGAAAAACTGTTTTTT. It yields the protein CASSLLQRAEKLFF.